These 18 T cell receptor beta chains were sequenced from one sample in a study of shared T cell receptors in the human thymus. Clones were read by immunoSEQ multiplex PCR, and TCRdb kept only the in-frame ones, dropping some. The sample contains roughly 710,000 clones, 70% to 90% of which appear only once. The sample was also reused in another study, on human thymus T cells.

The sample taken for sequencing was thymocytes. These receptors all come from a girl under three years old with a congenital heart defect.

CDR3 residues: CASSIHPPDRGYSNQPQHF. The CDR3 coding sequence is TGTGCCAGTAGTATCCACCCACCGGACAGGGGATATAGCAATCAGCCCCAGCATTTT. The J gene is TRBJ1-5, the V gene TRBV19; 9 bases match TRBD1. In germline, CDR1 is LNHDA, CDR2 SQIVND (reference sequence). The V gene end was trimmed by 3 bases and the J gene end by 0 bases; junction bases not matched to a gene: 12. The CDR3 contains 19 residues. The variable domain in full, with the rest retrieved from reference TRBV19 and TRBJ1-5, is DGGITQSPKYLFRKEGQNVTLSCEQNLNHDAMYWYRQDPGQGLRLIYYSQIVNDFQKGDIAEGYSVSREKKESFPLTVTSAQKNPTAFYLCASSIHPPDRGYSNQPQHFGDGTRLSIL.

The CDR3 region is CASNELAGGSDTQYF. In DNA form, the CDR3 reads TGTGCCAGCAACGAACTAGCGGGGGGGTCAGATACGCAGTATTTT. The chain links TRBV6-5 to TRBJ2-3; TRBD2 agrees at 13 bases. The V gene end was trimmed by 7 bases and the J gene end by 4 bases; junction bases not matched to a gene: 5. The CDR3 spans 15 residues. The germline gives CDR1 MNHEY, CDR2 SVGAGI.

The genes are TRBV28 and TRBJ1-5; the D is unclear. The CDR3 has 19 residues. In germline, CDR1 is MDHEN, CDR2 SYDVKM. Trimming cost V 4 bases and J 2 bases, with 24 bases left between them. Here the CDR3 DNA reads TGTGCCAGCAGTTACCAAGGGAGGACGGTACCCGTGGGCAATCAGCCCCAGCATTTT. Its protein product is CASSYQGRTVPVGNQPQHF.

The table lists this clone with a few counts. The chain joins TRBV5-4 to TRBJ2-3; TRBD2 agrees at 9 bases. V shed 1 base, J shed 0 bases, and the junction held 9 bases outside the gene matches. The CDR3 is made up of 18 amino acids. In germline, CDR1 is SGHNT, CDR2 YYREEE (reference sequence). The CDR3 nucleotides are TGTGCCAGCAGCTTGATGTCTAGCGGGGAACCGAGCACAGATACGCAGTATTTT. The encoded protein is CASSLMSSGEPSTDTQYF.

This rearrangement joins TRBV6-1 to TRBJ1-6, with D tentatively TRBD1 (5 bases). The CDR3 is 15 amino acids. CDR1 is MNHNS, CDR2 SASEGT, per germline. With 3 bases removed from V and 7 bases from J, the gap between germline ends came to 13 bases. As DNA, the CDR3 is TGTGCCAGCAGTGATGGCAGGGTGAAAAATTCACCCCTCCACTTT. This codes for CASSDGRVKNSPLHF.

This chain joins TRBV28 and TRBJ1-5; possibly TRBD1 for D (5 bases). This CDR3 has 17 residues. Trimming pared 3 bases from V and 4 bases from J, leaving 19 bases between. Germline-derived CDR1 and CDR2 are MDHEN and SYDVKM. The CDR3 DNA is TGTGCCAGCAGTTTGGAATTAGAACAGGCGAATAATCAGCCCCAGCATTTT. This sequence encodes CASSLELEQANNQPQHF. The entire variable domain, with the rest obtained from reference TRBV28 and TRBJ1-5, is as follows: DVKVTQSSRYLVKRTGEKVFLECVQDMDHENMFWYRQDPGLGLRLIYFSYDVKMKEKGDIPEGYSVSREKKERFSLILESASTNQTSMYLCASSLELEQANNQPQHFGDGTRLSIL.

The DNA of the CDR3 is TGTGCCAGCGGCTACAGGGCTGGAAACACCATATATTTT. As protein: CASGYRAGNTIYF. The chain combines TRBV11-2 with TRBJ1-3; tentatively, D is TRBD1 (6 bases). Germline-derived CDR1 and CDR2 are SGHAT and FQNNGV. The CDR3 loop spans 13 amino acids. V gave up 8 bases and J gave up 2 bases, with 10 bases separating them.

The V call is TRBV2, the J call TRBJ2-3; a weak D match, TRBD2 (7 bases). The V end lost 3 bases, the J end lost 6 bases, and 10 bases lay between the germline ends. Germline CDR1 SNHLY, CDR2 FYNNEI. CDR3 length: 13 amino acids. The DNA for the CDR3 is TGTGCCAGCAGTGAGAGGGGGGGGGATACGCAGTATTTT. It yields the protein CASSERGGDTQYF.

The chain links TRBV10-3 to TRBJ1-5, with no clear D. Deletions cut 3 bases from V and 1 base from J, with 10 bases between. CDR3 length: 15 amino acids. Looked up from germline, CDR1 is ENHRY and CDR2 is SYGVKD. The DNA of the CDR3 is TGTGCCATCAGTGATCCGAGGAAAAGCAATCAGCCCCAGCATTTT. Translating gives CAISDPRKSNQPQHF.

The V gene is TRBV9, the J gene TRBJ2-7; maybe TRBD1 (6 bases). With 0 bases removed from V and 1 base from J, the gap between germline ends came to 14 bases. CDR3 length equals 16 residues. CDR1 SGDLS and CDR2 YYNGEE come from the germline V gene. The CDR3 bases are TGTGCCAGCAGCGTAGGGACAGAGAGGGAATCCTACGAGCAGTACTTC. This codes for CASSVGTERESYEQYF.

This chain joins TRBV4-1 and TRBJ2-5; 9 nucleotides align to TRBD2. Germline CDR1 MGHRA, CDR2 YSYEKL. The CDR3 runs to 18 residues. V lost 0 bases and J lost 0; bases outside the gene matches: 8. The CDR3 bases are TGCGCCAGCAGCCAAGACAAAGCGGGGGGCCCGTACCAAGAGACCCAGTACTTC. It yields the protein CASSQDKAGGPYQETQYF.

This clone was detected once. The chain has TRBV9 and TRBJ2-5; 10 nucleotides agree with TRBD2. The length of the CDR3 is 15 residues. With 3 bases clipped from V and 6 bases from J, the junction kept 8 bases outside the gene matches. Germline CDR1 and CDR2: SGDLS and YYNGEE. CDR3 nucleotide sequence: TGTGCCAGCAGCGCCAGCGGGGGGGCCTTAAAGACCCAGTACTTC. Translated: CASSASGGALKTQYF.

The chain has TRBV29-1 and TRBJ2-3; D may be TRBD2 (5 bases). The V end lost 3 bases, the J end lost 2 bases, and 27 bases lay between the germline ends. Germline values: CDR1 SQVTM, CDR2 ANQGSEA. The CDR3 length is 19 residues. DNA for the CDR3: TGCAGCGTTGATGGGCGGGCCCGGGAACCTATTATACCCACAGATACGCAGTATTTT. This encodes CSVDGRAREPIIPTDTQYF.

The chain links TRBV7-9 to TRBJ2-5; TRBD1 might be the D (5 bases). The CDR3 contains 14 residues. The V and J ends lost 4 bases and 1 base respectively, with 10 bases between them. CDR1 is SEHNR and CDR2 is FQNEAQ in the germline V gene (reference sequence). CDR3 loop: CASSSWTRQETQYF. In nucleotides, the CDR3 is TGTGCCAGCAGCTCCTGGACACGCCAAGAGACCCAGTACTTC.

J is TRBJ2-1 and V is TRBV11-1; D gene uncertain. Germline assignment: CDR1 SGHAT and CDR2 FQDESV (reference sequence). CDR3 length: 15 amino acids. With 0 bases removed from V and 2 bases from J, the gap between germline ends came to 8 bases. The CDR3 DNA reads TGTGCCAGCAGCTTAGCTCCTATAACCTACAATGAGCAGTTCTTC. Translation: CASSLAPITYNEQFF. The whole variable domain, remainder taken from reference TRBV11-1 and TRBJ2-1, is EAEVAQSPRYKITEKSQAVAFWCDPISGHATLYWYRQILGQGPELLVQFQDESVVDDSQLPKDRFSAERLKGVDSTLKIQPAELGDSAMYLCASSLAPITYNEQFFGPGTRLTVL.

This clone was recorded only once. The chain has TRBV4-1 and TRBJ2-1, with 10 nucleotides matching TRBD2. The CDR3 extends over 16 amino acids. Germline V lookup: CDR1 MGHRA, CDR2 YSYEKL. The V gene end was trimmed by 0 bases and the J gene end by 8 bases; junction bases not matched to a gene: 7. The CDR3 sequence is CASSQEKAGGYHEQFF. For the CDR3, the DNA is TGCGCCAGCAGCCAAGAAAAAGCGGGGGGGTATCATGAGCAGTTCTTC.

Written as DNA, the CDR3 is TGCGCCAGCAGCTTGGTCCGACCTCAGGGGATTAACTATGGCTACACCTTC. This sequence encodes CASSLVRPQGINYGYTF. The rearrangement uses TRBV5-1 and TRBJ1-2; D is possibly TRBD1 (6 bases). Deletions cut 0 bases from V and 1 base from J, with 16 bases between. The CDR3 runs 17 residues. CDR1 and CDR2 (germline): SGHRS, YFSETQ.

The rearrangement joins TRBV6-1 to TRBJ1-2; 11 nucleotides align to TRBD1. The CDR3 contains 14 residues. V shed 6 bases and J 8 bases; nucleotides not matched to a gene: 8. Germline CDR1 and CDR2: MNHNS and SASEGT. CDR3 protein: CASSAGTGGYGYTF. CDR3 bases: TGTGCCAGCAGCGCCGGGACAGGGGGTTACGGCTACACCTTC.